Following are 17 T cell receptor beta chains from one sample sequenced in a study of blood T cell repertoires in COVID-19. Repertoires were generated with immunoSEQ multiplex PCR, while TCRdb's copy carries only in-frame clones and drops some. The data hold hundreds of thousands of clones, with 70% to 90% observed a single time. Sequenced: peripheral blood. All receptors derive from a man between 18 and 29 years old with COVID-19, enrolled during active disease.

V usage is TRBV5-4 and J usage is TRBJ2-3; D remains unclear. V shed 0 bases and J shed 3 bases, with 5 bases lying between them. The CDR3 runs 13 residues. Germline CDR1 is SGHNT and CDR2 is YYREEE (reference sequence). For the CDR3, the DNA is TGTGCCAGCAGCTTGGGAGCGACAGATACGCAGTATTTT. Translation: CASSLGATDTQYF.

The V call is TRBV7-3, the J call TRBJ2-7; TRBD1 aligns across 9 bases. Trimming removed 2 bases from V and 3 bases from J; junction bases left unmatched: 2. Germline CDR1 reads SGHTA; CDR2 reads FQGTGA. The CDR3 loop spans 14 amino acids. In nucleotides, the CDR3 is TGTGCCAGCAGCTTAGGGACAGGGATCTACGAGCAGTACTTC. It codes for CASSLGTGIYEQYF. Using reference TRBV7-3 and TRBJ2-7 for the parts outside the CDR3, the full variable domain is GAGVSQTPSNKVTEKGKYVELRCDPISGHTALYWYRQSLGQGPEFLIYFQGTGAADDSGLPNDRFFAVRPEGSVSTLKIQRTERGDSAVYLCASSLGTGIYEQYFGPGTRLTVT.

This clone was detected a few times. The chain uses TRBV5-6 and TRBJ1-2, with D maybe TRBD1 (5 bases). The CDR3 extends over 17 amino acids. The V gene's germline CDR1 is SGHDT and CDR2 YYEEEE. The V end lost 7 bases, the J end lost 0 bases, and 22 bases lay between the germline ends. DNA for the CDR3: TGTGCCAGCGTCCCGCCGGGGGGTCTCACTGCTAACTATGGCTACACCTTC. This translates into CASVPPGGLTANYGYTF.

V and J are TRBV29-1 and TRBJ2-7; 9 bases are a match to TRBD1. Germline V CDR1 and CDR2: SQVTM, ANQGSEA. The CDR3 totals 14 residues. With 6 bases clipped from V and 5 bases from J, the junction kept 11 bases outside the gene matches. The DNA of the CDR3 is TGCAGCGTCCTGGGGGGACAGGGAGCCGACGAGCAGTACTTC. This encodes CSVLGGQGADEQYF.

The rearrangement joins TRBV6-5 to TRBJ2-5, with D possibly matching TRBD2 (6 bases). Trimming stripped 2 bases from V and 7 bases from J, with 14 bases between. Looked up from germline, CDR1 is MNHEY and CDR2 is SVGAGI. The length of the CDR3 is 14 residues. The CDR3 bases are TGTGCCAGCAGTTACGGAGGGTCCGGGGGGACCCAGTACTTC. It translates to CASSYGGSGGTQYF.

This clone was picked up one time. V gene TRBV4-1 combines with J gene TRBJ1-1; 7 positions match TRBD1. CDR3 size: 13 residues. The V and J ends lost 3 bases and 3 bases, in that order; junction bases with no gene match: 1. Germline CDR1 and CDR2: MGHRA and YSYEKL. As DNA, the CDR3 is TGCGCCAGCAGCCAGAGGGGGCACACTGAAGCTTTCTTT. Residues: CASSQRGHTEAFF.

The gene calls are TRBV19 and TRBJ1-5; TRBD1 might be the D (5 bases). V was trimmed by 1 base and J by 7 bases, leaving 14 bases between them. Germline values: CDR1 LNHDA, CDR2 SQIVND (reference sequence). This CDR3 region has 15 residues. CDR3 region: CASSIVGGTGQPQHF. CDR3 in DNA: TGTGCCAGTAGTATAGTCGGGGGGACGGGGCAGCCCCAGCATTTT.

This chain links TRBV6-6 with TRBJ1-3; the D is unclear. Trimming left V 2 bases short and J 0 bases short, with 5 bases between. The CDR3 is 14 residues long. Germline V CDR1 and CDR2: MNHNY, SVGAGI (reference sequence). The CDR3 sequence is CASSYASSGNTIYF. CDR3 DNA sequence: TGTGCCAGCAGTTACGCCAGCTCTGGAAACACCATATATTTT.

This clone was detected only a few times. The chain couples TRBV5-1 to TRBJ2-1; 9 nucleotides line up with TRBD1. V dropped 3 bases and J dropped 5; count of bases not matched to a gene: 9. Germline assignment: CDR1 SGHRS and CDR2 YFSETQ. CDR3 length equals 16 residues. CDR3 bases: TGCGCCAGCAGCTCCCCGGGACAGGGTCGCCACAATGAGCAGTTCTTC. It is translated as CASSSPGQGRHNEQFF.

The rearrangement joins TRBV28 to TRBJ2-1; D is unclear. The CDR3 loop spans 13 amino acids. Trimming took off 5 bases at V and 8 bases at J, with 13 bases between the two ends. Looked up from germline, CDR1 is MDHEN and CDR2 is SYDVKM. DNA for the CDR3: TGTGCCAGCAGTGAGGTTATCCCCTATGAGCAGTTCTTC. The encoded protein is CASSEVIPYEQFF.

In this sample, this clone turned up once. J is TRBJ2-5 and V is TRBV5-1, with D perhaps TRBD2 (6 bases). V was pared by 3 bases and J by 2 bases, with 14 bases between. Germline CDR1 and CDR2: SGHRS and YFSETQ. The CDR3 is made up of 15 amino acids. The CDR3 coding sequence is TGCGCCAGCAGCTCCCCCGGAGGGCAACAAGAGACCCAGTACTTC. Its protein is CASSSPGGQQETQYF.

This chain connects TRBV24-1 to TRBJ2-1; the match to TRBD2 covers 8 bases. Germline CDR1 is KGHDR and CDR2 is SFDVKD. This CDR3 is 13 amino acids long. V dropped 3 bases and J dropped 15; count of bases not matched to a gene: 9. CDR3 sequence reads: CATSDPAGVDRFF. The CDR3 coding sequence is TGTGCCACCAGTGATCCAGCGGGGGTTGATAGGTTCTTC.

The chain carries TRBV10-3 and TRBJ2-7; TRBD1 might be the D (5 bases). V was shortened by 0 bases and J by 6 bases, with 18 bases between the two germline ends. Germline lookup yields CDR1 ENHRY and CDR2 SYGVKD. This CDR3 region has 16 residues. The CDR3: CAISESLALGRGEQYF. CDR3 bases: TGTGCCATCAGTGAGTCTTTGGCCCTGGGAAGGGGCGAGCAGTACTTC.

The J gene is TRBJ2-2, the V gene TRBV24-1, with TRBD2 identical over 10 bases. The CDR3 runs 15 residues. Trimming removed 3 bases from V and 6 bases from J; junction bases left unmatched: 3. The germline CDR1 and CDR2 sequences are KGHDR and SFDVKD. This CDR3 reads CATSDKAGGPGELFF. CDR3 nucleotide sequence: TGTGCCACCAGTGATAAAGCGGGAGGGCCCGGGGAGCTGTTTTTT.

The chain employs TRBV2 and TRBJ2-1; D is perhaps TRBD2 (6 bases). Trimming shortened V by 8 bases and J by 6 bases, and 11 bases separated the two germline ends. CDR1 is SNHLY, CDR2 FYNNEI, per germline. CDR3 length: 12 amino acids. The CDR3 region has the DNA TGTGCCAGCGTATTGGGGGGCAATGAGCAGTTCTTC. This sequence encodes CASVLGGNEQFF. Complete variable domain (other parts from reference TRBV2 and TRBJ2-1): EPEVTQTPSHQVTQMGQEVILRCVPISNHLYFYWYRQILGQKVEFLVSFYNNEISEKSEIFDDQFSVERPDGSNFTLKIRSTKLEDSAMYFCASVLGGNEQFFGPGTRLTVL.

The rearrangement links TRBV18 to TRBJ1-5; TRBD1 agrees at 8 bases. The CDR3 covers 16 residues. J lost 7 bases, V lost 2 bases, and 10 bases had no gene match. Per the germline V gene, CDR1 is KGHSH and CDR2 is LQKENI. CDR3 nucleotides: TGTGCCAGCTCACCAATCCGACTGACAGGGGACCAGCCCCAGCATTTT. Its translation is CASSPIRLTGDQPQHF.

The chain has TRBV7-9 and TRBJ2-1; no firm D call. Germline CDR1 and CDR2: SEHNR and FQNEAQ (reference sequence). V was cut by 1 base and J by 6 bases, with 10 bases left in between. This CDR3 is built from 14 residues. The CDR3 sequence: CASSLVVRSNEQFF. The CDR3 DNA reads TGTGCCAGCAGCTTAGTGGTTCGGAGCAATGAGCAGTTCTTC. Using reference TRBV7-9 and TRBJ2-1 for the parts outside the CDR3, the full variable domain is DTGVSQNPRHKITKRGQNVTFRCDPISEHNRLYWYRQTLGQGPEFLTYFQNEAQLEKSRLLSDRFSAERPKGSFSTLEIQRTEQGDSAMYLCASSLVVRSNEQFFGPGTRLTVL.